The rows below give T cell receptor beta chains drawn from one sample of a study of T cell changes during pregnancy in multiple sclerosis. Here immunoSEQ multiplex PCR was the method, and the copy in TCRdb shows in-frame clones only, minus some. The table records tens of thousands of clones, approximately 88% of them present only once. The sample consisted of peripheral blood, taken in the first trimester of pregnancy. The source is a female donor with multiple sclerosis, enrolled in a pregnancy study. CDR3s include the opening cysteine and the closing phenylalanine or tryptophan. A D gene is named only where the DNA matches it firmly. Only some rows state a clone size, as once, few, many or a class for expanded clones.

>NA|TRBJ1-2|NA|TRBV28
TGTGCCAGCATCGAGACCGGGGACTATGGCTACACCTTC
CASIETGDYGYTF
>NA|TRBJ1-6|TRBD1|TRBV30
TGTGCCTGGGCGCCGGGACAGAAAAATTCACCCCTCCACTTT
CAWAPGQKNSPLHF
>NA|TRBJ2-5|NA|TRBV18
TGTGCCAGCTCACCCTGGGGGCTGGCGGGAGCACAAGAGACCCAGTACTTC
CASSPWGLAGAQETQYF
>NA|TRBJ2-7|NA|TRBV25-1
TGTGCCAGCAGTGAATTTCTCGGTGCCTACGAGCAGTACTTC
CASSEFLGAYEQYF
>NA|TRBJ1-1|NA|TRBV19
TGTGCCAGTAGTATGCCGCAGACGGGAAACACTGAAGCTTTCTTT
CASSMPQTGNTEAFF
>NA|TRBJ1-5|NA|TRBV7-9
TGTGCCAGCAGCTTAGGTGCTGGGGGGGACGAGCCCCAGCATTTT
CASSLGAGGDEPQHF
>few|TRBJ2-7|TRBD2|TRBV18
TGTGCCAGCTCACCAGGGACTAGCGGACCCTACGAGCAGTACTTC
CASSPGTSGPYEQYF
>NA|TRBJ1-2|NA|TRBV18
TGTGCCAGCTCACCTTTCGTGGAGCGATGGCGCTCGTTCGGCTACACCTTC
CASSPFVERWRSFGYTF
>NA|TRBJ2-7|NA|TRBV6-5
TGTGCCAGCAGAGTACGGGAGCCCACGGGCGAGCAGTACTTC
CASRVREPTGEQYF
>few|TRBJ2-7|NA|TRBV5-8
TGTGCCAGCAGCTTGACAGGAGCCTACGAGCAGTACTTC
CASSLTGAYEQYF
>NA|TRBJ2-2|TRBD2|TRBV7-2
TGTGCCAGCAGCTTAGCGGGACTAGGGAACACCGGGGAGCTGTTTTTT
CASSLAGLGNTGELFF
>NA|TRBJ2-2|NA|TRBV10-2
TGCGCCAGCAGGTCCCCGGGGGAGAACACCGGGGAGCTGTTTTTT
CASRSPGENTGELFF
>NA|TRBJ1-1|TRBD1|TRBV7-6
TGTGCCAGCAGCCGCGCGGAGTCCGGGACAGGGTTTTTGACTGAAGCTTTCTTT
CASSRAESGTGFLTEAFF
>NA|TRBJ1-2|TRBD1|TRBV2
TGTGCCAGCAGACACGACAGGGCTAACTATGGCTACACCTTC
CASRHDRANYGYTF
>NA|TRBJ1-1|TRBD1|TRBV2
TGTGCCAGCACCCCGGTGGGACAGGGGGCCTCTGAAGCTTTCTTT
CASTPVGQGASEAFF
>NA|TRBJ2-7|NA|TRBV7-9
TGTGCCAGCAGCTTAGCTAACGGAGGGGCCTACGAGCAGTACTTC
CASSLANGGAYEQYF
>NA|TRBJ1-1|NA|TRBV12-5
TGTGCTAGTGGCCCCCGGGACACTGAAGCTTTCTTT
CASGPRDTEAFF
>few|TRBJ2-2|TRBD2|TRBV7-3
TGTGCCAGCAGCCGTAGCGGGAGCGATATCACCGGGGAGCTGTTTTTT
CASSRSGSDITGELFF
>NA|TRBJ2-7|NA|TRBV4-1
TGCGCCAGCAGCCAAGATGATCGCTACTACGAGCAGTACTTC
CASSQDDRYYEQYF
>NA|TRBJ1-4|TRBD1|TRBV4-1
TGCGCCAGCAGCCTCCAGGGGGGCACTAATGAAAAACTGTTTTTT
CASSLQGGTNEKLFF
>NA|TRBJ2-1|TRBD2|TRBV5-1
TGCGCCAGCAGCATCCCGGTGGCGGGAGGTTATGAGCAGTTCTTC
CASSIPVAGGYEQFF
>NA|TRBJ2-7|TRBD2|TRBV6-6
TGTGCCAGCAGTCCTAGGGGAATAGCGGGATCCTACGAGCAGTACTTC
CASSPRGIAGSYEQYF
>NA|TRBJ2-1|TRBD2|TRBV11-2
TGTGCCAGCAGCCCCGGGACTAGCGGGAGGAGCTCCTACAATGAGCAGTTCTTC
CASSPGTSGRSSYNEQFF
>NA|TRBJ2-1|TRBD1|TRBV5-6
TGTGCCAGCAGCTGGGGACAGGAATATGTAACCAATGAGCAGTTCTTC
CASSWGQEYVTNEQFF
>NA|TRBJ1-3|NA|TRBV6-5
TGTGCCAGCAGCCCCATCGGGTTCTCTGGAAACACCATATATTTT
CASSPIGFSGNTIYF
>NA|TRBJ1-4|NA|TRBV30
TGTGCCTGGAGTTCTTGGGGCAGCTATGAAAAACTGTTTTTT
CAWSSWGSYEKLFF
>NA|TRBJ2-1|TRBD1|TRBV18
TGTGCCAGCTCAACCGGGACAGACAATGAGCAGTTCTTC
CASSTGTDNEQFF
>NA|TRBJ1-5|NA|TRBV6-5
TGTGCCAGCACCCGAGGGAGAGATCAGCCCCAGCATTTT
CASTRGRDQPQHF
>NA|TRBJ2-7|NA|TRBV11-2
TGTGCCAGCAGCTTCCGAGCCGAGCAGTACTTC
CASSFRAEQYF
>NA|TRBJ2-5|NA|TRBV18
TGTGCCAGCTCACCGGGACAACGGGTAGAGACCCAGTACTTC
CASSPGQRVETQYF
>NA|TRBJ2-2|NA|TRBV5-5
TGTGCCAGCAGCTTCACAGGGACGAGTACCGGGGAGCTGTTTTTT
CASSFTGTSTGELFF
>NA|TRBJ1-2|NA|TRBV6-1
TGTGCCAGCAGTGAAAAGAGGGCAGGAGAACGACCTAACTATGGCTACACCTTC
CASSEKRAGERPNYGYTF
>NA|TRBJ2-7|NA|TRBV5-4
TGTGCCAGCAGCGTCAGGGGGGGACTAGGTCTCTACGAGCAGTACTTC
CASSVRGGLGLYEQYF
>NA|TRBJ1-1|NA|TRBV6-5
TGTGCCAGCAGTTACTCATATGTCAGGGGCACTGAAGCTTTCTTT
CASSYSYVRGTEAFF
>once|TRBJ2-1|NA|TRBV7-6
TGTGCCAGCAGCTTAATCCGGGAGAGGCTGGGTGAGCAGTTCTTC
CASSLIRERLGEQFF
>NA|TRBJ2-1|TRBD2|TRBV7-2
TGTGCCAGCAGCTTAGCATCTAGCGGGAGGAACAATGAGCAGTTCTTC
CASSLASSGRNNEQFF
>NA|TRBJ2-1|NA|TRBV27
TGTGCCAGCAGTATCTCCGGGACCTACAATGAGCAGTTCTTC
CASSISGTYNEQFF
>NA|TRBJ1-5|TRBD1|TRBV6-4
TGTGCCAGCAGTGACGGACAGGACGGTCAGCCCCAGCATTTT
CASSDGQDGQPQHF
>once|TRBJ2-7|NA|TRBV7-9
TGTGCCAGCAGCGCCTCCGAGACTAGCTCCTACGAGCAGTACTTC
CASSASETSSYEQYF
>once|TRBJ2-2|NA|TRBV30
TGTGCCTGGAGTAGGGTGGGAGCAGCAACCGGGGAGCTGTTTTTT
CAWSRVGAATGELFF
>NA|TRBJ2-7|NA|TRBV2
TGTGCCAGCACCCGGGACAACTACGAGCAGTACTTC
CASTRDNYEQYF
>NA|TRBJ2-7|NA|TRBV5-1
TGCGCCAGCAGCATTCAGACAAGCTACGAGCAGTACTTC
CASSIQTSYEQYF
>NA|TRBJ2-1|NA|TRBV29-1
TGCAGCGCCACAGGGCGATCCTACAATGAGCAGTTCTTC
CSATGRSYNEQFF
>NA|TRBJ1-1|NA|TRBV4-2
TGTGCCAGCAGCCCAAGGACAAGACGAGCTGAAGCTTTCTTT
CASSPRTRRAEAFF
>NA|TRBJ1-1|NA|TRBV7-2
TGTGCCAGCAGCTTAGGGGAGGGGGAAGCTTTCTTT
CASSLGEGEAFF
>once|TRBJ2-1|TRBD2|TRBV9
TGTGCCAGCAGTGGACTAGCGGGGTACAATGAGCAGTTCTTC
CASSGLAGYNEQFF
>NA|TRBJ2-7|NA|TRBV4-1
TGCGCCAGCAGCCAGACAACCTACGAGCAGTACTTC
CASSQTTYEQYF
>NA|TRBJ1-5|NA|TRBV30
TGTGCCTGGAGCGGACACTTCAATCAGCCCCAGCATTTT
CAWSGHFNQPQHF
>NA|TRBJ2-7|NA|TRBV11-3
TGTGCCAGCAGCACCAACAGTGGCGAGCAGTACTTC
CASSTNSGEQYF